The clone carrying this T cell receptor (beta chain) was observed a few times. Antigen specificity is unknown. Some clones are missing from TCRdb's copy, which holds only in-frame ones; the method was immunoSEQ multiplex PCR. The sample has some 100,000 clones; around nine tenths are singletons. This sample is drawn from a study of T cell responses to AZD1222 COVID-19 vaccine. Trimming at V came to 4 bases and at J to 2 bases, leaving 5 bases not matched to a gene. The CDR3 runs to 13 residues. The V gene's germline CDR1 is GTSNPN and CDR2 SVGIG (reference sequence). Study-level points and caveats: Repertoire collection took place solely once the T cell response had peaked. Clonal diversity may have been underestimated, and the donors were mostly white British, with more females than males.

The receptor's source is an adult in good health. The rearrangement uses TRBV30 and TRBJ2-7; 7 nucleotides line up with TRBD1. The specimen was peripheral blood, collected on day 0 of AZD1222 vaccination. As DNA, the CDR3 is TGTGCCTGGACACGGGACAGCCCCTACGAGCAGTACTTC. Protein sequence: CAWTRDSPYEQYF. The variable domain in full, with the rest retrieved from reference TRBV30 and TRBJ2-7, is SQTIHQWPATLVQPVGSPLSLECTVEGTSNPNLYWYRQAAGRGLQLLFYSVGIGQISSEVPQNLSASRPQDRQFILSSKKLLLSDSGFYLCAWTRDSPYEQYFGPGTRLTVT.